The present T cell receptor (beta chain) was sequenced within a study of CXCR3-negative and CXCR3-positive naive CD8 T cells. About this clonotype: Its specificity is not known.

The CDR3 loop spans 14 amino acids. Germline CDR1 and CDR2: SGHRS and YFSETQ. 5' RACE that incorporated UMI labels was used to prepare the TRB cDNA libraries. TCRdb reprocessed the 5' RACE reads; each CDR3 protein has one entry and no DNA is given. The listing contains 140,000 to 150,000 distinct CDR3 sequences. Study conclusions and caveats: Comparison of naive cells showed more hydrophobic TRB CDR3s in CXCR3-positive than in CXCR3-negative naive cells. Fresh PBMCs went into most assays, and CXCR3 expression partly declined after cryopreservation.

Sample: naive CXCR3+ CD8+ T cells from blood. The subset is: CD45RO-CCR7+CD27+CD95- naive CD8+ T cells expressing CXCR3 (TNR3+). The receptor was derived from a human donor in good health. Some clones in this sample may be carry-over from other donors' samples. The rearrangement links TRBV5-1 to TRBJ2-5; checking the TCRdb D call of TRBD1 is not possible without DNA. CDR3 region: CASSFGQGQETQYF.